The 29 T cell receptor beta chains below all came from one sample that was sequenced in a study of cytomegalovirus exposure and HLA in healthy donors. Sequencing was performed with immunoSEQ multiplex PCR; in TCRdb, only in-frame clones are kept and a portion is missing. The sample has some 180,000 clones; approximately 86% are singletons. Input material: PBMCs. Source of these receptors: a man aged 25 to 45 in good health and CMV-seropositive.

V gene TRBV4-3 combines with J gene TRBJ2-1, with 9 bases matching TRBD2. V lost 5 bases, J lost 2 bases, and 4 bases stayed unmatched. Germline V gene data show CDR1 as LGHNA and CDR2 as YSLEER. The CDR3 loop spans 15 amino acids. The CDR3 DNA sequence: TGCGCCAGCAGCGTGCGGGGGGGCACCTACAATGAGCAGTTCTTC. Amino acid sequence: CASSVRGGTYNEQFF.

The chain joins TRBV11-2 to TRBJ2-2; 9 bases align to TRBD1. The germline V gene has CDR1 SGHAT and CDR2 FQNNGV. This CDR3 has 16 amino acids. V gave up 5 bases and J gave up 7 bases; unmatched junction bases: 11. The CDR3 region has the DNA TGTGCCAGCAGCAAGAGAGGGGACAGGGCGGTCGGGGAGCTGTTTTTT. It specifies CASSKRGDRAVGELFF.

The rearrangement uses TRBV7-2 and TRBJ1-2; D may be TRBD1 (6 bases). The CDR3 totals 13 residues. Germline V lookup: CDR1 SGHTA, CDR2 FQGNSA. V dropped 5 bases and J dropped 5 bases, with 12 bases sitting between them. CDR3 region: CASSLQGAYGYTF. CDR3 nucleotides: TGTGCCAGCAGCCTACAGGGAGCTTATGGCTACACCTTC. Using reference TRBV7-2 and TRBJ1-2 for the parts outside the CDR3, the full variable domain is GAGVSQSPSNKVTEKGKDVELRCDPISGHTALYWYRQSLGQGLEFLIYFQGNSAPDKSGLPSDRFSAERTGGSVSTLTIQRTQQEDSAVYLCASSLQGAYGYTFGSGTRLTVV.

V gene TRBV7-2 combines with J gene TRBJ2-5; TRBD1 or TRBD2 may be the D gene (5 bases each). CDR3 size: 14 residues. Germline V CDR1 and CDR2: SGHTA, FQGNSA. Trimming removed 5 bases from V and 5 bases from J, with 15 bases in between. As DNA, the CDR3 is TGTGCCAGCAGCCCCCTGAGGGGCGTGGAGACCCAGTACTTC. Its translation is CASSPLRGVETQYF.

The CDR3 loop is CASSPSSGGALETQYF. CDR3 sequence (DNA): TGCGCCAGCAGCCCCTCTAGCGGGGGGGCCCTGGAGACCCAGTACTTC. The rearrangement links TRBV4-1 to TRBJ2-5, with 12 bases that match TRBD2. Germline lookup yields CDR1 MGHRA and CDR2 YSYEKL. The CDR3 spans 16 residues. With V trimmed by 4 bases and J by 5 bases, 8 bases remained unmatched.

This CDR3 reads CASSRQGARYGYTF. DNA for the CDR3: TGTGCCAGTAGCCGACAGGGGGCTAGGTATGGCTACACCTTC. V gene TRBV19 combines with J gene TRBJ1-2, with 10 bases identical to TRBD1. The CDR3 extends over 14 amino acids. With 6 bases clipped from V and 5 bases from J, the junction kept 6 bases outside the gene matches. CDR1 LNHDA and CDR2 SQIVND come from the germline V gene (reference sequence). The full variable domain, its missing parts supplied by reference TRBV19 and TRBJ1-2, is DGGITQSPKYLFRKEGQNVTLSCEQNLNHDAMYWYRQDPGQGLRLIYYSQIVNDFQKGDIAEGYSVSREKKESFPLTVTSAQKNPTAFYLCASSRQGARYGYTFGSGTRLTVV.

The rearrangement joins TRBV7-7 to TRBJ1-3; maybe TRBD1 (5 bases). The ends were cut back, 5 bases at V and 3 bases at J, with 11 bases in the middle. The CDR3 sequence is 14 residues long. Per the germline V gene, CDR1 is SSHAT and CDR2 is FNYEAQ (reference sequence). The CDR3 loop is CASSLTGVGNTIYF. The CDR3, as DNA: TGTGCCAGCAGCCTGACGGGGGTTGGAAACACCATATATTTT.

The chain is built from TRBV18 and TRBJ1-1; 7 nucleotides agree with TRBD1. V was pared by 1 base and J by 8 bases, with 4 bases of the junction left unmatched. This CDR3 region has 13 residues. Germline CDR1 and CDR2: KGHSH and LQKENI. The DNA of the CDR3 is TGTGCCAGCTCACCACGTGGACAGGACGAAGCTTTCTTT. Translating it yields CASSPRGQDEAFF.

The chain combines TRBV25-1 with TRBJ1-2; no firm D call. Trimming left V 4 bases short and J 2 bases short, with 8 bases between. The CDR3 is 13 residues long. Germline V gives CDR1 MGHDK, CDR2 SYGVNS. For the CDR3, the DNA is TGTGCCAGCAGTGTTTCCGGAAACTATGGCTACACCTTC. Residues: CASSVSGNYGYTF.

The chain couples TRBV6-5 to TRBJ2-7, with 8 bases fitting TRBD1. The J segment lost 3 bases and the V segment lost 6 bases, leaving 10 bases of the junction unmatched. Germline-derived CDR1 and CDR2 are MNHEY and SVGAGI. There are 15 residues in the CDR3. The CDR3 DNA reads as TGTGCCAGCAGACCCGCCGGGACAGGCAACTACGAGCAGTACTTC. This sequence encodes CASRPAGTGNYEQYF.

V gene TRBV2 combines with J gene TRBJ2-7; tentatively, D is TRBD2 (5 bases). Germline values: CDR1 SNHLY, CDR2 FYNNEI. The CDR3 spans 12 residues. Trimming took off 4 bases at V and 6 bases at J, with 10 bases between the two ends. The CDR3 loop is CASSVKRTEQYF. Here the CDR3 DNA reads TGTGCCAGCAGTGTGAAGCGGACCGAGCAGTACTTC.

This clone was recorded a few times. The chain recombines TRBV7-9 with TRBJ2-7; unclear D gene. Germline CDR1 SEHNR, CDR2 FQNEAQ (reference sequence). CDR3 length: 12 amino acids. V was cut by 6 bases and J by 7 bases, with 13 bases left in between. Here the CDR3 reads CASSWLGGEQYF. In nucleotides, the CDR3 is TGTGCCAGCAGTTGGCTGGGCGGAGAGCAGTACTTC. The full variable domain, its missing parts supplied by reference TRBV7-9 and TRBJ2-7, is DTGVSQNPRHKITKRGQNVTFRCDPISEHNRLYWYRQTLGQGPEFLTYFQNEAQLEKSRLLSDRFSAERPKGSFSTLEIQRTEQGDSAMYLCASSWLGGEQYFGPGTRLTVT.

The CDR3 sequence is CASSLGTENQPQHF. Here the CDR3 DNA reads TGTGCCAGCAGCTTAGGGACGGAGAATCAGCCCCAGCATTTT. The chain recombines TRBV7-2 with TRBJ1-5; D is undetermined. CDR1 is SGHTA and CDR2 is FQGNSA in the germline V gene. Trimming removed 1 base at V and 4 bases at J, with 8 bases between. CDR3 length equals 14 residues. Combining the CDR3 with reference TRBV7-2 and TRBJ1-5 gives the whole variable domain GAGVSQSPSNKVTEKGKDVELRCDPISGHTALYWYRQSLGQGLEFLIYFQGNSAPDKSGLPSDRFSAERTGGSVSTLTIQRTQQEDSAVYLCASSLGTENQPQHFGDGTRLSIL.

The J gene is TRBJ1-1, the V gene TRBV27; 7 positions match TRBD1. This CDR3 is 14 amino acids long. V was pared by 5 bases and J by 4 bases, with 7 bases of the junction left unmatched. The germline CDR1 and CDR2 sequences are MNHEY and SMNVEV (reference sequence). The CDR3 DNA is TGTGCCAGCAGTGCCCCGGGACAGTTCACTGAAGCTTTCTTT. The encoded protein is CASSAPGQFTEAFF.

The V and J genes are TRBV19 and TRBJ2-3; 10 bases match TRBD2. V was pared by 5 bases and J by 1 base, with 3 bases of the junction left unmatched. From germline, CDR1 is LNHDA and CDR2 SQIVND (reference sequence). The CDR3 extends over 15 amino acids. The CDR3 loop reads CASSSGTSGTDTQYF. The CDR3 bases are TGTGCCAGTAGTTCCGGGACTAGCGGCACAGATACGCAGTATTTT.

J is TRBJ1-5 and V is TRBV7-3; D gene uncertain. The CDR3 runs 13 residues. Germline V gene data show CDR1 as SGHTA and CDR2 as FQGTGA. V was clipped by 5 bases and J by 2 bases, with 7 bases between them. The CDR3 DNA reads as TGTGCCAGCAGCCCCGACGGCAATCAGCCCCAGCATTTT. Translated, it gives CASSPDGNQPQHF.

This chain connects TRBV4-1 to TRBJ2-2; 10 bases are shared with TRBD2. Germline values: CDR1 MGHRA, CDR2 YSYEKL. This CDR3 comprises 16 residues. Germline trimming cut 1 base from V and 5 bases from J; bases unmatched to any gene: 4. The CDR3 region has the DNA TGCGCCAGCAGCCAAGTGGGTAGCGGGAGGACCGGGGAGCTGTTTTTT. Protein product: CASSQVGSGRTGELFF.

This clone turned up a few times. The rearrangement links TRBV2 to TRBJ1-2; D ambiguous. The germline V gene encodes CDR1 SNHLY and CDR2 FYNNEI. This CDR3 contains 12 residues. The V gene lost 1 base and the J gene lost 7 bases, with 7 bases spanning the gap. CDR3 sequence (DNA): TGTGCCAGCAGTGAAGGTTTTCGTGGCTACACCTTC. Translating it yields CASSEGFRGYTF.

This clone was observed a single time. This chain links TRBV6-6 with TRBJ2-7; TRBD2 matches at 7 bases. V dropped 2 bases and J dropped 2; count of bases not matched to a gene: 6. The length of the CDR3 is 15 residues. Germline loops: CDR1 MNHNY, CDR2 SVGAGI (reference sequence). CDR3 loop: CASSYAGVATYEQYF. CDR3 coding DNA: TGTGCCAGCAGTTACGCGGGAGTGGCGACCTACGAGCAGTACTTC.

The CDR3 DNA reads TGTGCCAGCAGTGAAGCTAGCGGGAGGGCCGGTAGGTATGAGCAGTTCTTC. As protein: CASSEASGRAGRYEQFF. This chain joins TRBV6-1 and TRBJ2-1; 11 bases match TRBD2. CDR1 and CDR2 from the germline V gene are MNHNS and SASEGT. The CDR3 is 17 amino acids. V gave up 0 bases and J gave up 8 bases; unmatched junction bases: 9.

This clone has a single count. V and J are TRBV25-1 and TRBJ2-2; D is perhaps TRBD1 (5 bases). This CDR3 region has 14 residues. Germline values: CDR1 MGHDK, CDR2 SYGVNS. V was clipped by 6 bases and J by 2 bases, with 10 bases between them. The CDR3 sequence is CASRGQGNTGELFF. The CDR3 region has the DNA TGTGCCAGCAGGGGCCAGGGAAACACCGGGGAGCTGTTTTTT.

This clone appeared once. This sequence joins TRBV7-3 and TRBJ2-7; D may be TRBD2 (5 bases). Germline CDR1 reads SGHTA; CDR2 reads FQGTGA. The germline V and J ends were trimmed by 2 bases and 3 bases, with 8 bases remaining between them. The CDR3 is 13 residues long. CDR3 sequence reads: CASSLGENYEQYF. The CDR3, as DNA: TGTGCCAGCAGCTTAGGGGAGAACTACGAGCAGTACTTC. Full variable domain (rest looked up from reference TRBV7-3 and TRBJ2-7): GAGVSQTPSNKVTEKGKYVELRCDPISGHTALYWYRQSLGQGPEFLIYFQGTGAADDSGLPNDRFFAVRPEGSVSTLKIQRTERGDSAVYLCASSLGENYEQYFGPGTRLTVT.

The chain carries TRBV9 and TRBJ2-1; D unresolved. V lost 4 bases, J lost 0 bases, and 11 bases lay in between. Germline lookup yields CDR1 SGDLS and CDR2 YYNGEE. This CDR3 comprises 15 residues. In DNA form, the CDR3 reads TGTGCCAGCAGCCCGACCCGGATCTCCTACAATGAGCAGTTCTTC. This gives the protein CASSPTRISYNEQFF.

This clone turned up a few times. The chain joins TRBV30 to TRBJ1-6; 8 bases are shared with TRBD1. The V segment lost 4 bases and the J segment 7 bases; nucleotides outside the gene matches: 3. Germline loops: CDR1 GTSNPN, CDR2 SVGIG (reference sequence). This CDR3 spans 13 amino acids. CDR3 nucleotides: TGTGCCTGGACAAGACAGGGGAATTCACCCCTCCACTTT. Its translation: CAWTRQGNSPLHF.

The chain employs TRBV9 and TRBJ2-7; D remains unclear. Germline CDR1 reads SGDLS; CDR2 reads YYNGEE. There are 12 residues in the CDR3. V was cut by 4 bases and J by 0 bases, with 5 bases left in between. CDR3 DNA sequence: TGTGCCAGCAGCCCCCACTCCTACGAGCAGTACTTC. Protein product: CASSPHSYEQYF.

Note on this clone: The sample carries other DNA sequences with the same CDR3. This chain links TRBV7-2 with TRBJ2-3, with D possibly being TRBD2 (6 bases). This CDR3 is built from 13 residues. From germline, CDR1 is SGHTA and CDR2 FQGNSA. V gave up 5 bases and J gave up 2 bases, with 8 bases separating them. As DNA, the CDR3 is TGTGCCAGCAGCAGGGACTCCACAGATACGCAGTATTTT. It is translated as CASSRDSTDTQYF.

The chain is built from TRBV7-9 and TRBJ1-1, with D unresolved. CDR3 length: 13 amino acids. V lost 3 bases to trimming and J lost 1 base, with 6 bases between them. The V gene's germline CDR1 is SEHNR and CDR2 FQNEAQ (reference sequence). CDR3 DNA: TGTGCCAGCAGCTTGGCTACGAACACTGAAGCTTTCTTT. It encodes CASSLATNTEAFF.

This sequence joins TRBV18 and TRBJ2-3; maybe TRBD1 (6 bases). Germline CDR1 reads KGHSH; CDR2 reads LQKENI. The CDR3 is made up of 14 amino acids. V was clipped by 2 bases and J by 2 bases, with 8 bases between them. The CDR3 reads CASSPGTLTDTQYF. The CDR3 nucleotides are TGTGCCAGCTCACCAGGGACACTCACAGATACGCAGTATTTT.

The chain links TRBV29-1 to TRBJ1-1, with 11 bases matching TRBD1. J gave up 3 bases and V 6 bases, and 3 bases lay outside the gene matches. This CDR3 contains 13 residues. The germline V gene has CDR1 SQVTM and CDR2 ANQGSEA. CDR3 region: CSVGQGADTEAFF. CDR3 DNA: TGCAGCGTCGGACAGGGGGCTGACACTGAAGCTTTCTTT. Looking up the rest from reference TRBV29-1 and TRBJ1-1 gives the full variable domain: SAVISQKPSRDICQRGTSLTIQCQVDSQVTMMFWYRQQPGQSLTLIATANQGSEATYESGFVIDKFPISRPNLTFSTLTVSNMSPEDSSIYLCSVGQGADTEAFFGQGTRLTVV.